Listed below are T cell receptor beta chains from one sample, sequenced in a study of T cell responses to AZD1222 COVID-19 vaccine. Assay: immunoSEQ multiplex PCR; the TCRdb copy retains only in-frame clones and omits some. This table has some 99,000 clones, around 87% appearing once. Source: peripheral blood, taken 28 days after the second AZD1222 dose. These receptors all come from an adult who received the AZD1222 COVID-19 vaccine. The CDR3 runs from the conserved cysteine through the conserved F or W. Clone size is shown for a subset of rows, as once, few, many or a class of expanded clone.

V gene	CDR3 length	clone size	J gene	CDR3 protein
TRBV19	11	.	TRBJ2-2	CASTYAGELFF
TRBV5-1	13	.	TRBJ2-7	CASGTGPFYEQYF
TRBV6-2/TRBV6-3	13	.	TRBJ1-1	CASSPGLRREAFF
TRBV15	14	.	TRBJ2-2	CATRIQGNTGELFF
TRBV4-2	15	once	TRBJ2-2	CASSQAGEGIGELFF
TRBV11-2	15	.	TRBJ1-2	CASSLGSGGTYGYTF
TRBV6-2/TRBV6-3	18	.	TRBJ2-1	CASSFLAGEPHSYNEQFF
TRBV28	17	.	TRBJ1-5	CASTTSLAAISNQPQHF
TRBV3-1/TRBV3-2	15	.	TRBJ2-7	CASSNVATASYEQYF
TRBV5-3	13	.	TRBJ2-1	CARSPCPKWEQFF
TRBV6-1	14	.	TRBJ1-6	CASSELEGKSPLHF
TRBV9	13	.	TRBJ2-2	CASSEKNTGELFF
TRBV9	16	.	TRBJ2-7	CASSAPGTGEIYEQYF
TRBV6-2/TRBV6-3	16	.	TRBJ1-1	CASTPHLQGIDTEAFF
TRBV2	15	once	TRBJ2-5	CASRLRDRSSETQYF
TRBV5-1	13	.	TRBJ2-3	CASSPGSGDTQYF
TRBV5-8	14	.	TRBJ1-2	CASSPGRRSYGYTF
TRBV6-1	13	.	TRBJ1-2	CASSEAFNYGYTF
TRBV5-5	13	.	TRBJ2-1	CASSVADWREQFF
TRBV7-8	14	.	TRBJ2-7	CASSRWARDYEQYF
TRBV28	12	.	TRBJ2-7	CASGRPKYEQYF
TRBV12-3/TRBV12-4	13	.	TRBJ1-2	CASNSATSYGYTF
TRBV19	13	.	TRBJ1-1	CASSISDRSEAFF
TRBV11-2	15	.	TRBJ1-2	CASSLERAGSYGYTF
TRBV4-3	16	.	TRBJ2-1	CASSRLTSGGADEQFF
TRBV9	13	.	TRBJ2-3	CASSRDLADTQYF
TRBV25-1	15	.	TRBJ2-1	CASSELAGGSDEQFF
TRBV11-3	11	few	TRBJ1-5	CASSPNQPQHF
TRBV18	15	.	TRBJ2-3	CASSLHRGSTDTQYF
TRBV4-1	18	.	TRBJ2-1	CASSQNQTHRGPYNEQFF
TRBV7-3	20	.	TRBJ2-1	CASSFSGLAGSPSSYNEQFF
TRBV2	13	.	TRBJ2-7	CASSRLAGNEQYF
TRBV6-5	15	.	TRBJ1-2	CASSSSTGNNYGYTF
TRBV5-6	15	.	TRBJ1-5	CASSLGGYSNQPQHF
TRBV27	16	.	TRBJ2-1	CASSLPGGGQYNEQFF
TRBV30	14	.	TRBJ1-5	CAWSIGQGGQPQHF
TRBV12-3/TRBV12-4	12	.	TRBJ1-1	CASSLNVAEAFF
TRBV19	13	.	TRBJ1-2	CASSQTGKDGYTF
TRBV5-1	11	.	TRBJ2-7	CASSDLYEQYF
TRBV5-6	13	.	TRBJ2-4	CASSEGAKNIQYF
TRBV20-1	18	.	TRBJ2-6	CSASVTSGSTSGANVLTF
TRBV4-3	17	.	TRBJ1-6	CASSQEFTGVMNSPLHF
TRBV25-1	14	.	TRBJ2-1	CASRGPVHYNEQFF
TRBV12-3/TRBV12-4	12	.	TRBJ2-5	CASSSEEETQYF
TRBV4-1	15	.	TRBJ2-7	CASSLSGTGGYEQYF
TRBV6-1	13	few	TRBJ2-7	CASSEREPVGQYF
TRBV5-8	15	.	TRBJ2-1	CASRFRLTAYNEQFF
TRBV15	16	.	TRBJ1-5	CATSPLGNRPNQPQHF
TRBV6-2/TRBV6-3	14	once	TRBJ1-1	CASSSDSLNTEAFF
TRBV5-1	14	.	TRBJ1-1	CASSLAWGAPEAFF
TRBV7-9	16	.	TRBJ2-2	CASSLKGQGLTGELFF
TRBV30	16	.	TRBJ2-1	CAWTRRRVGPYNEQFF
TRBV3-1/TRBV3-2	16	few	TRBJ2-2	CASSQEIGGYTGELFF
TRBV30	14	.	TRBJ1-1	CAWRLGGVFTEAFF
TRBV7-8	15	.	TRBJ2-1	CASSQDPSKYNEQFF
TRBV27	16	.	TRBJ2-3	CASSSHSSGMADTQYF
TRBV27	13	medium-sized	TRBJ1-6	CASSLRDYSPLHF